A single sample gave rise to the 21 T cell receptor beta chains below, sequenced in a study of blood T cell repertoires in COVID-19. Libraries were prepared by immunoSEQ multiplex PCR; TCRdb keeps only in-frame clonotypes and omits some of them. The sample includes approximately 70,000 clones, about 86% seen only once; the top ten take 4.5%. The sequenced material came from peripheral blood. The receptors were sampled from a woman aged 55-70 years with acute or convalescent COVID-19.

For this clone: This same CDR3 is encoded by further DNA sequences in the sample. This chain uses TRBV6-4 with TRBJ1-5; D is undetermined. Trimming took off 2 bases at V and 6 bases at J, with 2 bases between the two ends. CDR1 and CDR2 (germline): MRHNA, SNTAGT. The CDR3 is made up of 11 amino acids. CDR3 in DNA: TGTGCCAGCAGTGACCGTCAGCCCCAGCATTTT. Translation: CASSDRQPQHF.

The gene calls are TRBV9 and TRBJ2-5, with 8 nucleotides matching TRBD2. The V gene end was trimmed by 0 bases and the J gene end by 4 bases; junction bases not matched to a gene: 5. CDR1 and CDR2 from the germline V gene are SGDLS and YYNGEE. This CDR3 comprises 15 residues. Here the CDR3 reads CASSVESGGRETQYF. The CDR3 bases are TGTGCCAGCAGCGTAGAATCGGGGGGGCGAGAGACCCAGTACTTC.

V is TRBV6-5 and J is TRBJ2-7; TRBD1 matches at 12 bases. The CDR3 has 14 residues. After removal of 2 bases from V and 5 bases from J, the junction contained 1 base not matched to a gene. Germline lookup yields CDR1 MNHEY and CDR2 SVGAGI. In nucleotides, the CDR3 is TGTGCCAGCAGTTACCGGGACAGGGGGCACGAGCAGTACTTC. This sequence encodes CASSYRDRGHEQYF.

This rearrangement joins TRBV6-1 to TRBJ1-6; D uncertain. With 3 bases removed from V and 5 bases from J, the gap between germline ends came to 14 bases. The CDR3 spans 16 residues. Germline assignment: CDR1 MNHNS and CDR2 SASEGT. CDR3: CASSDLPTGNNSPLHF. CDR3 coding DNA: TGTGCCAGCAGTGACCTGCCGACGGGGAATAATTCACCCCTCCACTTT.

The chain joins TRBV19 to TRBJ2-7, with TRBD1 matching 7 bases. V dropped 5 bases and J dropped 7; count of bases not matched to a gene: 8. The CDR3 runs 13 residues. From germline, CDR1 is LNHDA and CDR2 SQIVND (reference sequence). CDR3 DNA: TGTGCCAGTAGTCCCCAGGGGGTTGGGGAGCAGTACTTC. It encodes CASSPQGVGEQYF.

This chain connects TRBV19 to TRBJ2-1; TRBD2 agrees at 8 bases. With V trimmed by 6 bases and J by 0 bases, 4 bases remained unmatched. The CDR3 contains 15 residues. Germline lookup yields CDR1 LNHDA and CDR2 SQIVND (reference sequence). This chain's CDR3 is CASSPAGGSYNEQFF. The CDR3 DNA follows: TGTGCCAGTAGCCCGGCGGGGGGCTCCTACAATGAGCAGTTCTTC.

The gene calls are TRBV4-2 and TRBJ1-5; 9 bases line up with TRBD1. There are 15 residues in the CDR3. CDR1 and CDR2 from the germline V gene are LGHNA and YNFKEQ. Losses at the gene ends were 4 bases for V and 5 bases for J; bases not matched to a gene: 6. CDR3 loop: CASSPGTGLYQPQHF. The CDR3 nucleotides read TGTGCCAGCAGCCCCGGGACAGGGCTTTATCAGCCCCAGCATTTT.

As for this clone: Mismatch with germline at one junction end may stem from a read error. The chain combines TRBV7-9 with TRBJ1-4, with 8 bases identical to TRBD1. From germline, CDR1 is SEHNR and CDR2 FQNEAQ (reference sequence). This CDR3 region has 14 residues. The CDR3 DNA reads TGTGCCAGCAGCTTAGGGACAGGGAATGGAAAACTGTTTTTT. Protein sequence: CASSLGTGNGKLFF.

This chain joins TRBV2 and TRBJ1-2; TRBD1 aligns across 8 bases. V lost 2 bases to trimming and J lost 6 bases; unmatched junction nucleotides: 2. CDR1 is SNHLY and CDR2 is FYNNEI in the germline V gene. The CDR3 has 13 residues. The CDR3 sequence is CASSENRGNGYTF. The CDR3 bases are TGTGCCAGCAGTGAAAACAGGGGGAATGGCTACACCTTC.

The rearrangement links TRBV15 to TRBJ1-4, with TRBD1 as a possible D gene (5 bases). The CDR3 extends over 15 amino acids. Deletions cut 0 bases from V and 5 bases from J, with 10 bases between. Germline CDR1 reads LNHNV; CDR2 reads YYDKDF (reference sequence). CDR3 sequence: CATSRERTSNEKLFF. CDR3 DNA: TGTGCCACCAGCAGAGAAAGGACATCGAATGAAAAACTGTTTTTT. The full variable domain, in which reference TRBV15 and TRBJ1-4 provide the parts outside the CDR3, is DAMVIQNPRYQVTQFGKPVTLSCSQTLNHNVMYWYQQKSSQAPKLLFHYYDKDFNNEADTPDNFQSRRPNTSFCFLDIRSPGLGDTAMYLCATSRERTSNEKLFFGSGTQLSVL.

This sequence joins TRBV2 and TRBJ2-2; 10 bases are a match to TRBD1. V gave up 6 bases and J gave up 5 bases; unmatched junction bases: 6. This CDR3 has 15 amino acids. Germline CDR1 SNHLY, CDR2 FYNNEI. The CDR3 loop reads CASRVTGGSTGELFF. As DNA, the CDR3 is TGTGCCAGCAGGGTGACAGGGGGCAGTACCGGGGAGCTGTTTTTT.

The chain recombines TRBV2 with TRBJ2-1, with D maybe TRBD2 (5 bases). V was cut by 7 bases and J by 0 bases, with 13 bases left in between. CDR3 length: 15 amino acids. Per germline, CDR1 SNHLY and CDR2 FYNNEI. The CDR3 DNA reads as TGTGCCAGCACCTTCGGGGAAAGCTCCTACAATGAGCAGTTCTTC. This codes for CASTFGESSYNEQFF.

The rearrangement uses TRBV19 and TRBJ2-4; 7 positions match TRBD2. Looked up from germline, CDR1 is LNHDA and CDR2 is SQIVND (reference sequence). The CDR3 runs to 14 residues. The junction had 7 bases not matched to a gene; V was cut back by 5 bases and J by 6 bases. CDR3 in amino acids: CASSEGREGNIQYF. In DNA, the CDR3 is TGTGCCAGTAGTGAGGGGAGGGAGGGAAACATTCAGTACTTC.

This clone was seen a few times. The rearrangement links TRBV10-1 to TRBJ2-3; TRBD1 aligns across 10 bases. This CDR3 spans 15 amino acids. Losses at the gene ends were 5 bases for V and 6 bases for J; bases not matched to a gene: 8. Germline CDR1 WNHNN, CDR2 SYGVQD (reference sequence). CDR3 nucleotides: TGCGCCAGCAGTACCGGGACAGGGGCCGCGGATACGCAGTATTTT. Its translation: CASSTGTGAADTQYF.

DNA for the CDR3: TGTGCCTGGAGTGGCGCCCGGACAGGGGCGAATACTGAAGCTTTCTTT. The encoded protein is CAWSGARTGANTEAFF. The chain has TRBV30 and TRBJ1-1, with TRBD1 matching 9 bases. CDR3 length: 16 amino acids. Losses at the gene ends were 1 base for V and 5 bases for J; bases not matched to a gene: 11. Germline assignment: CDR1 GTSNPN and CDR2 SVGIG (reference sequence).

Here the CDR3 reads CASSSTGGAYNEQFF. The CDR3 bases are TGTGCCAGCAGCTCGACAGGGGGAGCCTACAATGAGCAGTTCTTC. The V and J genes are TRBV7-9 and TRBJ2-1; 9 positions match TRBD1. CDR3 size: 15 residues. Trimming took 4 bases from V and 2 from J; bases not matched to a gene: 3. The germline V gene encodes CDR1 SEHNR and CDR2 FQNEAQ (reference sequence).

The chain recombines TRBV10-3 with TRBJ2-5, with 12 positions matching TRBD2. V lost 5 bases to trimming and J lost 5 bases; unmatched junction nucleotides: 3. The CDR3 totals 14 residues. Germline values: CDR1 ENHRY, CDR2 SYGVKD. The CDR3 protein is CAISPGLAGETQYF. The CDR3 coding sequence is TGTGCCATCAGTCCTGGACTAGCGGGGGAGACCCAGTACTTC.

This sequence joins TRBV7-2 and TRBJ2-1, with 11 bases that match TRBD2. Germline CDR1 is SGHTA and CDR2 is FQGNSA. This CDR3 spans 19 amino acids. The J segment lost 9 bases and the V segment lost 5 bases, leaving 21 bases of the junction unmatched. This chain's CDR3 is CASSLKGSGGAIYSTEQFF. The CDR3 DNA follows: TGTGCCAGCAGCCTCAAAGGTAGCGGGGGGGCTATTTATTCGACTGAGCAGTTCTTC.

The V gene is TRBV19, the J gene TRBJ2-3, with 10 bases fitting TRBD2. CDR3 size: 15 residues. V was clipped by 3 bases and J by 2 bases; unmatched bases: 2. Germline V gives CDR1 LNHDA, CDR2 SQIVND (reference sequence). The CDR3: CASSMGLANTDTQYF. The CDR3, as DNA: TGTGCCAGTAGTATGGGACTAGCGAACACAGATACGCAGTATTTT. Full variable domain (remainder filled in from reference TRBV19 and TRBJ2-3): DGGITQSPKYLFRKEGQNVTLSCEQNLNHDAMYWYRQDPGQGLRLIYYSQIVNDFQKGDIAEGYSVSREKKESFPLTVTSAQKNPTAFYLCASSMGLANTDTQYFGPGTRLTVL.

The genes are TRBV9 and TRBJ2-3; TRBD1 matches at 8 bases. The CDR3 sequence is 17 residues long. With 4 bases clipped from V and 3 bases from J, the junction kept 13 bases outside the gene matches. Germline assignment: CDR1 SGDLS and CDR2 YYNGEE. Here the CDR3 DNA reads TGTGCCAGCAGCCTTCAACCCACAGGGGGTAGTACAGATACGCAGTATTTT. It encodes CASSLQPTGGSTDTQYF.

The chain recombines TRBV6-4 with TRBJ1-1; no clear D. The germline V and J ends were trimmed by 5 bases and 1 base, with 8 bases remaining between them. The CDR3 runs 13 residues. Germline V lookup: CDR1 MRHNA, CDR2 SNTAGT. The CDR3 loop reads CASSMRRNTEAFF. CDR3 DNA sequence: TGTGCCAGCAGTATGCGTAGGAACACTGAAGCTTTCTTT.